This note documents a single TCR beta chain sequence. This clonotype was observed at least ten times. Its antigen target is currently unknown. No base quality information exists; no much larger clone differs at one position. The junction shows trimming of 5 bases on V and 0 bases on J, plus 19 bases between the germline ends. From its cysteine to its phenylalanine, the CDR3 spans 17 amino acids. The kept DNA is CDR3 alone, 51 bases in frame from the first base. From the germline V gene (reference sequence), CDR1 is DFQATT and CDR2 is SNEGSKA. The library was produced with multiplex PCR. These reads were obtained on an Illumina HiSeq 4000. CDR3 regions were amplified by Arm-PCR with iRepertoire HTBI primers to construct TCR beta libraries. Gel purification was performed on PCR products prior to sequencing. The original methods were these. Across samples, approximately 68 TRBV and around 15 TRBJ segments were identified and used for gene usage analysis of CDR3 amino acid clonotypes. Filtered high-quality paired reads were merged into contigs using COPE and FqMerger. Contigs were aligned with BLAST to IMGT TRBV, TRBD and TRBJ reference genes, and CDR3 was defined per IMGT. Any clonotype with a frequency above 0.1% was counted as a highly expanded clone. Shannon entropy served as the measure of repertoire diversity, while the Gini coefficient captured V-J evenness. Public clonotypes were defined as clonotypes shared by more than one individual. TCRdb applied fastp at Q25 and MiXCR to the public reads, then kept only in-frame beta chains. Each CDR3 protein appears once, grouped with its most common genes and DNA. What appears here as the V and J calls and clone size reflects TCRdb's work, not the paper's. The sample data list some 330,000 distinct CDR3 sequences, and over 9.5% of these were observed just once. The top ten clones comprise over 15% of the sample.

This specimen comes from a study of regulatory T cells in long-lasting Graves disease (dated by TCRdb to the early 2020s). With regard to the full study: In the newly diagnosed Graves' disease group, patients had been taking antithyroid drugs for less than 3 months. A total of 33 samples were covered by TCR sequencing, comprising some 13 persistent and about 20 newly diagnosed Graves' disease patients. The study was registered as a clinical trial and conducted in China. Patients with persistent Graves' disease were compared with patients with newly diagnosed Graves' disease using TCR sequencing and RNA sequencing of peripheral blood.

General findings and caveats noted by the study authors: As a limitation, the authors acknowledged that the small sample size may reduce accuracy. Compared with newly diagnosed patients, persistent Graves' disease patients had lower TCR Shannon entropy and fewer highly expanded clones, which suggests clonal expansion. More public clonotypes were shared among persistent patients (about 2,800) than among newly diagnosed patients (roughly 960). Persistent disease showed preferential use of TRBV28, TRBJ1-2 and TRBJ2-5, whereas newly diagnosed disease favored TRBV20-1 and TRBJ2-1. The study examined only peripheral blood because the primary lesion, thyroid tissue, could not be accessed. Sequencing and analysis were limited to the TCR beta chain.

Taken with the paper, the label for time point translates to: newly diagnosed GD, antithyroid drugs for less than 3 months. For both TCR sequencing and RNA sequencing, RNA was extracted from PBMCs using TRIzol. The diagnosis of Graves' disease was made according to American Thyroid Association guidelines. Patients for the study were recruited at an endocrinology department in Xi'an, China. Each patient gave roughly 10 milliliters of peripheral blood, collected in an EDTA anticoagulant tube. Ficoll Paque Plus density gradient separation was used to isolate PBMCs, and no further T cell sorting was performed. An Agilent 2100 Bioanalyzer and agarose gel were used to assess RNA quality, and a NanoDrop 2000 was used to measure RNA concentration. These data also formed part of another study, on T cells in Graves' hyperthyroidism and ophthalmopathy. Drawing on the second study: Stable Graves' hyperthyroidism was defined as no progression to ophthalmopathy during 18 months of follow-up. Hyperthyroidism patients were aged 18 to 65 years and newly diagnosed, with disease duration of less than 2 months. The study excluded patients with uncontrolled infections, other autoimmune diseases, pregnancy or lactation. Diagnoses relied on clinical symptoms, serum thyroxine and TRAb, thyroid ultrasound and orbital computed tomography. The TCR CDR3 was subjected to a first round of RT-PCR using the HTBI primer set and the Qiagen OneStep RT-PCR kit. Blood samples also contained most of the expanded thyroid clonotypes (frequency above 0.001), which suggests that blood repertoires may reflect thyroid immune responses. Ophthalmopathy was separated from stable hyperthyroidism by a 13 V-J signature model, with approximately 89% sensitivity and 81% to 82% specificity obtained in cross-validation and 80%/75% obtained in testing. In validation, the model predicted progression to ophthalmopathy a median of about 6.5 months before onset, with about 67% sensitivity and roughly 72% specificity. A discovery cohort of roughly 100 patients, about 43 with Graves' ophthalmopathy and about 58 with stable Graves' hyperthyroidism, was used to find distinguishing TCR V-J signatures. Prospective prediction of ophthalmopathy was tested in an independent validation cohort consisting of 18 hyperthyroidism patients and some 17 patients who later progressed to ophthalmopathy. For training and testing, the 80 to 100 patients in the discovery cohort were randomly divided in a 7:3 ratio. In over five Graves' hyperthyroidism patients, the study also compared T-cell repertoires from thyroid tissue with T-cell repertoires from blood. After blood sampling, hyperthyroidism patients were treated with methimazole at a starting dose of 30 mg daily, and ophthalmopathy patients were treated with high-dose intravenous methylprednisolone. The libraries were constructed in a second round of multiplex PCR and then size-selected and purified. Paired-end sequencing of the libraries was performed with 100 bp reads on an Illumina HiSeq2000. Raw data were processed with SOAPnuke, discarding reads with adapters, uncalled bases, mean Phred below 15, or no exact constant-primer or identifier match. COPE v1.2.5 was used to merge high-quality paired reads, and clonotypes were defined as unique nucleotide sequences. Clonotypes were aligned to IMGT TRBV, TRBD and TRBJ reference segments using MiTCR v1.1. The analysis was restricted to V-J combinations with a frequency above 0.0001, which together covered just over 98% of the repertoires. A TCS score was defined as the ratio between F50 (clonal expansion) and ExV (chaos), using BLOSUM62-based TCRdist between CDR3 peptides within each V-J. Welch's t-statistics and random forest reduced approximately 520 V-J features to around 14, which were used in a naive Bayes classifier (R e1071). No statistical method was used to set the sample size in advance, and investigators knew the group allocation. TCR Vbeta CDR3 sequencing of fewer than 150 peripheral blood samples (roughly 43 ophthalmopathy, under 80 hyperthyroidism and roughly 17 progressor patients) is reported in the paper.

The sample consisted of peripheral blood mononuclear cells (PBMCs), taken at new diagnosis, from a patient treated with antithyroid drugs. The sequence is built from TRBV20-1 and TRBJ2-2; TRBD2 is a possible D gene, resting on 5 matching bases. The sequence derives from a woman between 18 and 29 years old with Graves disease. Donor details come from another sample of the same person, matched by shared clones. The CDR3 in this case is CSASAAREYANTGELFF. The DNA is TGCAGTGCTTCCGCCGCAAGGGAGTACGCGAACACCGGGGAGCTGTTTTTT.